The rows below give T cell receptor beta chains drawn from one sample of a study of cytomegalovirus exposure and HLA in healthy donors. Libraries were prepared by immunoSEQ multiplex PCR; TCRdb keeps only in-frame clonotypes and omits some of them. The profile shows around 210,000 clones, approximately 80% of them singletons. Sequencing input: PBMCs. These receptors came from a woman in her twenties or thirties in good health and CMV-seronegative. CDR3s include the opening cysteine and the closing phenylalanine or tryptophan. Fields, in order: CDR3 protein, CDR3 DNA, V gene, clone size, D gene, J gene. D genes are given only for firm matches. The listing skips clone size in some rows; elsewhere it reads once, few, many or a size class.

cdr3_aa: CASSGAGGNTEAFF
cdr3_nt: TGTGCCAGCAGTGGAGCAGGGGGCAACACTGAAGCTTTCTTT
v_call: TRBV2
clone_size: once
d_call: TRBD1
j_call: TRBJ1-1

cdr3_aa: CASSSGTGYNEQFF
cdr3_nt: TGTGCCAGCAGTTCCGGGACAGGCTACAATGAGCAGTTCTTC
v_call: TRBV27
clone_size: NA
d_call: TRBD1
j_call: TRBJ2-1

cdr3_aa: CASSAPAGNRGFSGNTIYF
cdr3_nt: TGCGCCAGCAGCGCTCCTGCCGGGAACAGGGGGTTCTCTGGAAACACCATATATTTT
v_call: TRBV5-1
clone_size: NA
d_call: TRBD1
j_call: TRBJ1-3

cdr3_aa: CASSRQGNAYEQYF
cdr3_nt: TGTGCCAGTAGTCGACAGGGAAACGCCTACGAGCAGTACTTC
v_call: TRBV19
clone_size: few
d_call: TRBD1
j_call: TRBJ2-7

cdr3_aa: CASSKPTAELAKNIQYF
cdr3_nt: TGTGCCAGCAGTAAACCCACAGCGGAGCTAGCCAAAAACATTCAGTACTTC
v_call: TRBV28
clone_size: NA
d_call: NA
j_call: TRBJ2-4

cdr3_aa: CASSLIGEAQYF
cdr3_nt: TGTGCCAGCAGCTTAATAGGGGAAGCGCAGTATTTT
v_call: TRBV11-3
clone_size: NA
d_call: NA
j_call: TRBJ2-3

cdr3_aa: CAISESKQGADTQYF
cdr3_nt: TGTGCCATCAGTGAGTCGAAACAGGGTGCAGATACGCAGTATTTT
v_call: TRBV10-3
clone_size: NA
d_call: NA
j_call: TRBJ2-3

cdr3_aa: CASSRDSTAYEQYF
cdr3_nt: TGTGCCAGCTCCCGAGACTCGACAGCCTACGAGCAGTACTTC
v_call: TRBV18
clone_size: NA
d_call: NA
j_call: TRBJ2-7

cdr3_aa: CASSPGTGLPVGYTF
cdr3_nt: TGTGCCAGCAGCCCCGGGACAGGCCTTCCCGTGGGCTACACCTTC
v_call: TRBV7-8
clone_size: few
d_call: TRBD1
j_call: TRBJ1-2

cdr3_aa: CASSYPGQGEDETQYF
cdr3_nt: TGTGCCAGCAGTTACCCGGGACAGGGGGAGGATGAGACCCAGTACTTC
v_call: TRBV6-5
clone_size: few
d_call: TRBD1
j_call: TRBJ2-5

cdr3_aa: CASSEGTGRIEAFF
cdr3_nt: TGTGCCAGCAGTGAGGGGACAGGGAGGATTGAAGCTTTCTTT
v_call: TRBV2
clone_size: NA
d_call: TRBD1
j_call: TRBJ1-1

cdr3_aa: CASSLTPSGRRTGELFF
cdr3_nt: TGTGCCAGCAGCTTAACACCTAGCGGGAGACGTACCGGGGAGCTGTTTTTT
v_call: TRBV11-2
clone_size: NA
d_call: TRBD2
j_call: TRBJ2-2

cdr3_aa: CASSGLLNTEAFF
cdr3_nt: TGCGCCAGCAGTGGACTTCTGAACACTGAAGCTTTCTTT
v_call: TRBV10-1
clone_size: few
d_call: NA
j_call: TRBJ1-1

cdr3_aa: CASSSRWAPSGSRETQYF
cdr3_nt: TGTGCCAGCAGTTCACGTTGGGCGCCCTCGGGGTCTCGGGAGACCCAGTACTTC
v_call: TRBV27
clone_size: NA
d_call: NA
j_call: TRBJ2-5

cdr3_aa: CASSSTSGSGYEQYF
cdr3_nt: TGTGCCAGCAGTTCGACTAGCGGGAGTGGGTACGAGCAGTACTTC
v_call: TRBV6-6
clone_size: NA
d_call: TRBD2
j_call: TRBJ2-7

cdr3_aa: CSSSLTTGYYEQYF
cdr3_nt: TGTTCCAGCAGCTTGACAACAGGATACTACGAGCAGTACTTC
v_call: TRBV7-9
clone_size: NA
d_call: NA
j_call: TRBJ2-7

cdr3_aa: CASGQGAFYNEQFF
cdr3_nt: TGTGCCAGCGGACAGGGGGCGTTCTACAATGAGCAGTTCTTC
v_call: TRBV25-1
clone_size: NA
d_call: TRBD1
j_call: TRBJ2-1

cdr3_aa: CASSQELAGLNEQFF
cdr3_nt: TGCGCCAGCAGCCAAGAACTAGCGGGGCTCAATGAGCAGTTCTTC
v_call: TRBV4-1
clone_size: few
d_call: TRBD2
j_call: TRBJ2-1

cdr3_aa: CASSSGTGDNQPQHF
cdr3_nt: TGTGCCAGCAGCTCCGGGACAGGGGACAATCAGCCCCAGCATTTT
v_call: TRBV5-4
clone_size: NA
d_call: TRBD1
j_call: TRBJ1-5

cdr3_aa: CASSFRTSGRTNEQFF
cdr3_nt: TGTGCCAGCAGCTTTCGGACTAGCGGGAGAACGAATGAGCAGTTCTTC
v_call: TRBV7-9
clone_size: NA
d_call: TRBD2
j_call: TRBJ2-1

cdr3_aa: CASSSGTGPHNEQFF
cdr3_nt: TGTGCCAGCAGCTCCGGGACAGGGCCCCACAATGAGCAGTTCTTC
v_call: TRBV5-4
clone_size: NA
d_call: TRBD1
j_call: TRBJ2-1

cdr3_aa: CASSLGRAVGELFF
cdr3_nt: TGCGCCAGCAGCTTAGGGAGGGCAGTCGGGGAGCTGTTTTTT
v_call: TRBV5-1
clone_size: NA
d_call: TRBD2
j_call: TRBJ2-2

cdr3_aa: CASSLWSGTRPNEQFF
cdr3_nt: TGTGCCAGCAGTTTATGGAGCGGGACCCGTCCCAATGAGCAGTTCTTC
v_call: TRBV28
clone_size: NA
d_call: TRBD2
j_call: TRBJ2-1

cdr3_aa: CASSMDRSFSYEQYF
cdr3_nt: TGTGCCAGCAGTATGGACAGATCGTTCTCCTACGAGCAGTACTTC
v_call: TRBV6-5
clone_size: few
d_call: NA
j_call: TRBJ2-7

cdr3_aa: CSVEEGLAGETQYF
cdr3_nt: TGCAGCGTTGAAGAGGGACTAGCGGGAGAGACCCAGTACTTC
v_call: TRBV29-1
clone_size: NA
d_call: TRBD2
j_call: TRBJ2-5

cdr3_aa: CASSQGNQPQHF
cdr3_nt: TGTGCCAGCAGTCAGGGGAATCAGCCCCAGCATTTT
v_call: TRBV6-5
clone_size: NA
d_call: NA
j_call: TRBJ1-5

cdr3_aa: CASSLGLLRGLSTDTQYF
cdr3_nt: TGTGCCAGCAGCTTAGGACTATTGCGGGGGCTTAGCACAGATACGCAGTATTTT
v_call: TRBV7-9
clone_size: NA
d_call: NA
j_call: TRBJ2-3

cdr3_aa: CASSEWSGLRDQPQHF
cdr3_nt: TGTGCCAGCAGTGAATGGAGCGGACTGCGCGATCAGCCCCAGCATTTT
v_call: TRBV6-1
clone_size: once
d_call: NA
j_call: TRBJ1-5

cdr3_aa: CASSLRIDIQRDTEAFF
cdr3_nt: TGTGCCAGCAGCTTGAGAATCGACATCCAGCGGGACACTGAAGCTTTCTTT
v_call: TRBV7-2
clone_size: NA
d_call: NA
j_call: TRBJ1-1

cdr3_aa: CAIRGKGQGVGEQYF
cdr3_nt: TGTGCCATCAGGGGGAAAGGACAGGGTGTTGGCGAGCAGTACTTC
v_call: TRBV10-3
clone_size: once
d_call: TRBD1
j_call: TRBJ2-7

cdr3_aa: CASSWTGGRHTGELFF
cdr3_nt: TGCGCCAGCAGCTGGACAGGGGGCCGGCACACCGGGGAGCTGTTTTTT
v_call: TRBV5-1
clone_size: NA
d_call: TRBD1
j_call: TRBJ2-2

cdr3_aa: CASRDRGNSNQPQHF
cdr3_nt: TGTGCCAGCAGGGACAGGGGGAATAGCAATCAGCCCCAGCATTTT
v_call: TRBV6-1
clone_size: NA
d_call: TRBD1
j_call: TRBJ1-5

cdr3_aa: CASSARDGGAVDTQYF
cdr3_nt: TGCGCCAGCAGCGCCCGAGACGGGGGGGCGGTAGATACGCAGTATTTT
v_call: TRBV10-2
clone_size: NA
d_call: TRBD2
j_call: TRBJ2-3

cdr3_aa: CASSRGGAYEQYF
cdr3_nt: TGCGCCAGCTCCCGTGGAGGGGCTTACGAGCAGTACTTC
v_call: TRBV5-1
clone_size: NA
d_call: NA
j_call: TRBJ2-7

cdr3_aa: CASSIEGDSYEQYF
cdr3_nt: TGTGCCAGTAGTATAGAGGGGGACAGCTACGAGCAGTACTTC
v_call: TRBV19
clone_size: NA
d_call: TRBD1
j_call: TRBJ2-7

cdr3_aa: CASSAMGGAEAFF
cdr3_nt: TGTGCCAGCTCAGCTATGGGAGGAGCTGAAGCTTTCTTT
v_call: TRBV18
clone_size: few
d_call: NA
j_call: TRBJ1-1

cdr3_aa: CASSYFPAGGREQYF
cdr3_nt: TGTGCCAGCAGCTACTTTCCAGCGGGAGGTCGTGAGCAGTACTTC
v_call: TRBV5-6
clone_size: NA
d_call: TRBD2
j_call: TRBJ2-7